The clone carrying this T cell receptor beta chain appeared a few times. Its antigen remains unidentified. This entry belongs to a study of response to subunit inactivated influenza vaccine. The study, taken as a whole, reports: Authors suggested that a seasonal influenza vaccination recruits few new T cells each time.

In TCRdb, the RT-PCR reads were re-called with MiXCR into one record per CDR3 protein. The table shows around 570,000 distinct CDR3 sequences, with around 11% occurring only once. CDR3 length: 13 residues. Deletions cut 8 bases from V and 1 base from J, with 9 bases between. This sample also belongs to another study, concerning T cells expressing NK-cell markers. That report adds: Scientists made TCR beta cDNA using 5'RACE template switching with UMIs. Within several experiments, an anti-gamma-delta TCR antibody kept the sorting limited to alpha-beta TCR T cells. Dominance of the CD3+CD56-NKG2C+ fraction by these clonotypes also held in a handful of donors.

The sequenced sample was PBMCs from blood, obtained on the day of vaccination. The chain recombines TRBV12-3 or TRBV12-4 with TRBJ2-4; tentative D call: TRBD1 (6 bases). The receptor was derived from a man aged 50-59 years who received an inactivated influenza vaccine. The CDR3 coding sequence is TGTGCCAGCGCAGGACAGGCCAAAAACATTCAGTACTTC. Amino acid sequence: CASAGQAKNIQYF.